This T cell receptor (beta chain) was sequenced in a study of cytomegalovirus exposure and HLA in healthy donors (dated by TCRdb to about 2017). Regarding the complete study: According to a later analysis, the 120 or so validation repertoires were produced on the same platform as the roughly 700 repertoires of the first cohort. A separate validation cohort of roughly 130 different subjects was used in addition to the approximately 700-subject first cohort. High-throughput TCR immunosequencing, statistical association of individual TCRs with disease status, and machine learning were combined to predict cytomegalovirus infection status. The study aimed to test whether signatures of past pathogen exposure could be identified by cataloging public T cell receptors. Study-wide findings and limitations: The authors suggested that the approach could potentially be extended to other disease states and immunological phenotypes. Cytomegalovirus status was reported to be diagnosed by the classifier with high specificity and sensitivity in both the original and validation cohorts. A later analysis had no HLA typing for the validation cohort, so co-occurrence there was scored across all 120 or so repertoires. In vitro tests confirmed that a few of the cytomegalovirus-associated TCR beta chains recognize cytomegalovirus antigens. Of the cluster scores, 94% were above 0 in a later analysis, which found that TCRs clustered in the first cohort also tended to co-occur in the 130 or so validation repertoires. Across donors, most TCR sequences were observed very rarely, whereas some public TCRs were present in many individuals. The study gave a list of about 160 TCR beta chains associated with cytomegalovirus.

The library was made by the immunoSEQ multiplex PCR assay. Processing in the source paper ran as follows. A statistical classification framework was built to diagnose cytomegalovirus status from the catalog of TCR beta chain sequences. TCRdb holds this immuneACCESS table with in-frame rearrangements only. Some clones are missing; in checked studies, unresolved V genes explain under half, and the rest has no known cause. V, J and clone size derive from that table, while D and trimming were established from the DNA sequence. A total of about 120,000 clones appear in this sample, 95% to 97% of them only once. The ten largest clones capture 1.7% of the sample. Concerning this clone: It lacks a known antigen. It has no much larger one-base neighbor in the sample; base qualities were not kept.

Separate from the roughly 630-subject first cohort, the validation cohort of over 90 subjects was the group to which the donors belonged. The sequence was obtained from a man aged 18 to 30 in good health and CMV-seronegative. Sequenced sample: PBMCs.

This receptor carries the CDR3 CASRDGLSTDTQYF. The DNA sequence follows: TGCGCCAGCAGGGACGGACTTAGCACAGATACGCAGTATTTT. Here the chain combines TRBV5-1 and TRBJ2-3; the best D guess is TRBD2, with 5 bases matching. Its CDR3 holds 14 amino acids, cysteine through phenylalanine. The only DNA kept is the CDR3, 42 bases in frame from the first base. Trimming removed 5 bases from V and 0 bases from J, leaving 10 bases between the germline ends. The germline V gene encodes CDR1 SGHRS and CDR2 YFSETQ.